Listed here are 8 T cell receptor beta chains from one sample, sequenced in a study of identical twins. TCRdb ran MiXCR on the 5' RACE reads and lists one entry per CDR3 protein. The sample holds 700,000 to 950,000 distinct CDR3 sequences, over 9% seen once. The same data also went into a second study, on yellow fever vaccine responses in identical twins.

Sequencing input: PBMCs. These receptors all stem from a woman between 18 and 29 years old in good health.

A few counts support this clonotype. The chain couples TRBV20-1 to TRBJ2-7; possibly TRBD1 for D (6 bases). From germline, CDR1 is DFQATT and CDR2 SNEGSKA (reference sequence). V was pared by 6 bases and J by 3 bases, with 15 bases between. The CDR3 extends over 13 amino acids. In DNA form, the CDR3 reads TGCAGTGCATCCGGGACAAGCCACTACGAGCAGTACGTC. Encoded protein: CSASGTSHYEQYV.

The rearrangement links TRBV23-1 to TRBJ2-3; the D gene is possibly TRBD1 (6 bases). TRBV23-1 is designated an ORF whose function remains uncertain. With 0 bases removed from V and 3 bases from J, the gap between germline ends came to 16 bases. The CDR3 length is 17 residues. The CDR3 DNA reads TGCGCCAGCAGTCAATCGTCAAGGGGGTCGACGACAGATACGCAGTATTTT. It is translated as CASSQSSRGSTTDTQYF.

A few counts support this clonotype. The CDR3, as DNA: TGTGCCAGCAGTTTAATAGTATCCTATAATTCACCCCTCCACTTT. Residues: CASSLIVSYNSPLHF. This chain links TRBV27 with TRBJ1-6; D uncertain. Germline V gives CDR1 MNHEY, CDR2 SMNVEV (reference sequence). V shed 2 bases and J shed 1 base, with 6 bases lying between them. This CDR3 comprises 15 residues.

This clonotype occurred a few times. This rearrangement joins TRBV7-9 to TRBJ2-3, with TRBD1 as a possible D gene (6 bases). The CDR3 is 15 residues long. The germline V and J ends were trimmed by 6 bases and 2 bases, with 15 bases remaining between them. Germline CDR1 is SEHNR and CDR2 is FQNEAQ (reference sequence). DNA for the CDR3: TGTGCCAGCAGTACAGGGACGGAATTCACAGATACGCAGTATTTT. Its protein product is CASSTGTEFTDTQYF.

This clonotype occurred a few times. The rearrangement joins TRBV14 to TRBJ2-5; D possibly matches TRBD1 or TRBD2 (5 bases each). CDR1 is SGHDN and CDR2 is FVKESK in the germline V gene. With 2 bases removed from V and 2 bases from J, the gap between germline ends came to 12 bases. The CDR3 runs 15 residues. In DNA, the CDR3 is TGTGCCAGCAGCCAACACCGGGACGGACAAGAGACCCAGTACTTC. Amino acids: CASSQHRDGQETQYF.

This clonotype was recorded many times. This chain joins TRBV4-1 and TRBJ2-7; the D gene is possibly TRBD1 (5 bases). Germline V gene lookup returns CDR1 MGHRA and CDR2 YSYEKL. V lost 0 bases and J lost 6, with 15 bases in between. The CDR3 length is 15 residues. The CDR3 region is CASSQDGAGFGEQYV. The CDR3, as DNA: TGCGCCAGCAGCCAAGATGGTGCAGGGTTTGGCGAGCAGTACGTC.

The chain combines TRBV2 with TRBJ2-4, with D possibly TRBD1 on 6 matching bases. Trimming cost V 2 bases and J 0 bases, with 11 bases left between them. Germline assignment: CDR1 SNHLY and CDR2 FYNNEI. This CDR3 region has 16 residues. CDR3 sequence (DNA): TGTGCCAGCAGTGAACAGGGGCGGGTAGCCAAAAACATTCAGTACTTC. Translation gives CASSEQGRVAKNIQYF.

V usage is TRBV12-3 or TRBV12-4 and J usage is TRBJ1-2; 9 nucleotides agree with TRBD1. The CDR3 contains 17 residues. Trimming cost V 6 bases and J 3 bases; bases outside gene matches: 14. The CDR3, as DNA: TGTGCCAGCAGCCCTGGACAGGGGATCGGCCTGTACTATGGCTACACCTTC. Protein product: CASSPGQGIGLYYGYTF.